The T cell receptor beta chain under discussion was sequenced for a study of T cell responses to AZD1222 COVID-19 vaccine. The CDR3 has 14 residues. CDR1 MNHEY and CDR2 SMNVEV come from the germline V gene (reference sequence). V dropped 3 bases and J dropped 2 bases, with 10 bases sitting between them. About this clone itself: Antigen: not known.

Overall study results and limits: Unmutated variant regions reportedly attract nearly half of all spike-specific TCRs. Donors in the cohort were predominantly white British and more often female, and clonal diversity was possibly underestimated. Spike was spanned by vaccine-associated CD4 TCRs, with dominance at 160-218 and 743-854. Baseline seropositivity occurred in only a handful of AZD1222 recipients.

Profiling relied on immunoSEQ multiplex PCR, and the TCRdb table lists in-frame clones only, not all of them. The table includes around 190,000 clones, 85% to 95% detected once. Sequencing used peripheral blood, obtained 28 days after the second AZD1222 dose. The chain uses TRBV27 and TRBJ2-5; D is possibly TRBD1 (6 bases). This clonotype was obtained from an adult who received the AZD1222 COVID-19 vaccine. The CDR3 here is CASSFGQNQETQYF. Written as DNA, the CDR3 is TGTGCCAGCAGTTTCGGACAGAATCAAGAGACCCAGTACTTC.